This record looks at one TCR beta chain sequence and its context. The data are from a study of CD8 T cells in Susac syndrome. Between the trimmed V and J ends, which lost 8 bases and 5 bases, there was a span of 12 bases. The CDR3 is made up of 12 amino acids. CDR1 SEHNR and CDR2 FQNEAQ come from the germline V gene (reference sequence). cDNA came from approximately 0.5 to 1 ug RNA primed by random hexamers. One entry per CDR3 protein, called by TCRdb with MiXCR from the immunoSEQ multiplex PCR reads. Altogether about 150,000 distinct CDR3 sequences are present, roughly 94% being singletons, with the ten largest covering 0.2% to 0.25%.

Sample: CD8+ T cells from PBMCs. The TCR originated in a human donor with multiple sclerosis. The V call is TRBV7-9, the J call TRBJ2-5; tentatively, D is TRBD2 (5 bases). The CDR3 DNA reads TGTGCCAGCTCACTCGCGGGCGAGACCCAGTACTTC. Translated: CASSLAGETQYF.